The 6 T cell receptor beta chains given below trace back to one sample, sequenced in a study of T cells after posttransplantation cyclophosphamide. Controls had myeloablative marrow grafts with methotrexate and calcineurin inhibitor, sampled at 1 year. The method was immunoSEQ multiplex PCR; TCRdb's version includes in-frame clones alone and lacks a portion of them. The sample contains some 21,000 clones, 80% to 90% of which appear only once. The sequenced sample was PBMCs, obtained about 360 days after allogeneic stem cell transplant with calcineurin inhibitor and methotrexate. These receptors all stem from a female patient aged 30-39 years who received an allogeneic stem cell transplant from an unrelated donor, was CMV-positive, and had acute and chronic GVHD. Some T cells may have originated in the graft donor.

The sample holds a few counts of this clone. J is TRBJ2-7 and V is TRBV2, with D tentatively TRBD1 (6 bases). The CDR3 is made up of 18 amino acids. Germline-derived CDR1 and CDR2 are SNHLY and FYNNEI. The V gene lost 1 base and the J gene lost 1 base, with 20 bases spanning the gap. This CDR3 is CASSEVSLAGTPSYEQYF. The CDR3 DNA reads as TGTGCCAGCAGTGAAGTATCCCTAGCCGGGACACCGTCCTACGAGCAGTACTTC.

The CDR3 reads CASILRAGRTEAFF. The CDR3 bases are TGTGCCAGCATTTTGAGGGCCGGAAGGACTGAAGCTTTCTTT. V usage is TRBV6-5 and J usage is TRBJ1-1; unclear D gene. The CDR3 is made up of 14 amino acids. Trimming cost V 7 bases and J 5 bases, with 17 bases left between them. Germline V gene data show CDR1 as MNHEY and CDR2 as SVGAGI.

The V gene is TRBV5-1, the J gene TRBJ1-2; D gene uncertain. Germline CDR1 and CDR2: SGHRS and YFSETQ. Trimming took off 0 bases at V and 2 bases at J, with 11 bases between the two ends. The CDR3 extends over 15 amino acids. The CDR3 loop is CASSLGQLINYGYTF. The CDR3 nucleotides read TGCGCCAGCAGCTTGGGACAACTTATAAACTATGGCTACACCTTC.

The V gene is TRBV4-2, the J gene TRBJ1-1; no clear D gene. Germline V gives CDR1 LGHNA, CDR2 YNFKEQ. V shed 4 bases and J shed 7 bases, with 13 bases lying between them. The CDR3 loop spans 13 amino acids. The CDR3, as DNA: TGTGCCAGCAGCCGGCCGGAGGAGTATGAAGCTTTCTTT. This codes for CASSRPEEYEAFF.

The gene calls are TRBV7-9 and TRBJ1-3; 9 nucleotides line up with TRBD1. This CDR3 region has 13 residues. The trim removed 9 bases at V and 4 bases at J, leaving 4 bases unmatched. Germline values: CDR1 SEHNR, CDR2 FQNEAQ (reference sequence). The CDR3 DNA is TGTGCCAGTGTACAGGGGGCGGGAAACACCATATATTTT. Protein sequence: CASVQGAGNTIYF.

CDR3 residues: CASSLGQNYYEQYF. The CDR3, as DNA: TGTGCCAGCTCACTCGGACAGAACTACTACGAGCAGTACTTC. The chain is built from TRBV18 and TRBJ2-7, with D perhaps TRBD1 (6 bases). The germline CDR1 and CDR2 sequences are KGHSH and LQKENI. V dropped 4 bases and J dropped 3 bases, with 13 bases sitting between them. The CDR3 is 14 amino acids.